The 28 T cell receptor beta chains presented below share a single source sample, sequenced in a study of identical twins (TCRdb year 2016). Library preparation used 5' RACE. Reads for this sample came from an Illumina HiSeq 2000. The public reads were reanalyzed by TCRdb: fastp trimming at Q25, MiXCR alignment, in-frame beta chains only. CDR3 protein duplicates are merged, each entry listing the most common genes and DNA. This sample holds about 790,000 distinct CDR3 sequences; about 20% were observed only once. Jointly, the top ten make up around 13% of the sample. These records were also assigned to another study, of T cells expressing NK-cell markers.

The sequenced sample consisted of PBMCs. The receptor set was obtained from a woman between 18 and 30 years old in good health.

The gene calls are TRBV18 and TRBJ1-1; 7 nucleotides agree with TRBD1. V was clipped by 3 bases and J by 1 base; unmatched bases: 2. The CDR3 length is 14 residues. Germline CDR1 KGHSH, CDR2 LQKENI. Here the CDR3 DNA reads TGTGCCAGCTCACCGACAGGGAGGAACACTGAAGCTTTCTTT. Its translation is CASSPTGRNTEAFF.

This clonotype was seen a few times. CDR3 bases: TGTGCCAGCAGCGTAGCACATGGGTCCTACTATGGCTACACCTTC. Translated: CASSVAHGSYYGYTF. The V gene is TRBV9, the J gene TRBJ1-2; D call uncertain. The CDR3 sequence is 15 residues long. The V and J ends lost 0 bases and 3 bases respectively, with 12 bases between them. The germline V gene encodes CDR1 SGDLS and CDR2 YYNGEE.

This rearrangement joins TRBV27 to TRBJ1-5, with D unclear. Germline CDR1 is MNHEY and CDR2 is SMNVEV (reference sequence). V lost 5 bases, J lost 4 bases, and 9 bases lay in between. The CDR3 consists of 13 residues. The CDR3 spells CASSTRFNQPQHF. The CDR3 region has the DNA TGTGCCAGCAGTACGCGCTTTAATCAGCCCCAGCATTTT.

This clonotype was seen only a few times. The rearrangement links TRBV6-5 to TRBJ1-2; 7 nucleotides align to TRBD1. This CDR3 is built from 17 residues. Germline V gene sequence: CDR1 MNHEY, CDR2 SVGAGI. V lost 2 bases to trimming and J lost 1 base; unmatched junction nucleotides: 10. DNA for the CDR3: TGTGCCAGCAGTTACCGGGGACAGCCCTACATTAACTATGGCTACACCTTC. Amino acids: CASSYRGQPYINYGYTF.

This chain connects TRBV5-6 to TRBJ2-3; perhaps TRBD2 as D (7 bases). The CDR3 loop spans 14 amino acids. Trimming removed 7 bases at V and 5 bases at J, with 17 bases between. The germline V gene has CDR1 SGHDT and CDR2 YYEEEE. CDR3 DNA: TGTGCCAGCCGTCCTGAGGGGGGGGGAGATACGCAGTATTTT. Translating gives CASRPEGGGDTQYF.

The sample holds many counts of this clonotype. The chain carries TRBV5-1 and TRBJ1-1; D unclear. Trimming took off 3 bases at V and 1 base at J, with 10 bases between the two ends. Germline V gives CDR1 SGHRS, CDR2 YFSETQ. The CDR3 is made up of 14 amino acids. In DNA form, the CDR3 reads TGCGCCAGCAGCTGGAAAGGTGAGAACACTGAAGCTTTCTTT. Translating gives CASSWKGENTEAFF.

This chain joins TRBV20-1 and TRBJ1-6; 9 bases fit TRBD1. The trim removed 3 bases at V and 6 bases at J, leaving 6 bases unmatched. CDR1 is DFQATT and CDR2 is SNEGSKA in the germline V gene (reference sequence). The CDR3 has 15 residues. The CDR3 spells CSASLPGQGNSPLHF. CDR3 coding DNA: TGCAGTGCTAGCCTCCCGGGACAGGGTAATTCACCCCTCCACTTT.

The V call is TRBV29-1, the J call TRBJ1-3; D is unresolved. V lost 4 bases and J lost 0, with 10 bases in between. CDR3 length: 14 residues. Germline V gene lookup returns CDR1 SQVTM and CDR2 ANQGSEA. The CDR3 loop reads CSVGMGSSGNTIYF. DNA for the CDR3: TGCAGCGTTGGGATGGGGAGCTCTGGAAACACCATATATTTT.

This clonotype was counted only a few times. This chain connects TRBV5-1 to TRBJ1-1; maybe TRBD1 (5 bases). Germline V gene data show CDR1 as SGHRS and CDR2 as YFSETQ. This CDR3 is 15 amino acids long. Between the trimmed V and J ends, which lost 2 bases and 1 base, there was a span of 12 bases. CDR3 sequence reads: CASSFQDNRNTEAFF. CDR3 DNA: TGCGCCAGCAGCTTCCAGGACAACCGGAACACTGAAGCTTTCTTT.

This rearrangement joins TRBV12-3 or TRBV12-4 to TRBJ1-2; 7 bases map to TRBD1. V lost 6 bases, J lost 6 bases, and 7 bases stayed unmatched. The CDR3 is made up of 13 amino acids. The CDR3 region is CASSRRQGNGYTF. In DNA form, the CDR3 reads TGTGCCAGCAGCCGAAGACAGGGAAATGGCTACACCTTC.

The chain carries TRBV7-2 and TRBJ2-3; the D is unclear. The CDR3 runs 13 residues. Germline V CDR1 and CDR2: SGHTA, FQGNSA. With 3 bases removed from V and 4 bases from J, the gap between germline ends came to 8 bases. CDR3: CASSFLAADTQYF. The CDR3, as DNA: TGTGCCAGCAGCTTCCTGGCAGCAGATACGCAGTATTTT.

The chain is built from TRBV19 and TRBJ1-2; D may be TRBD1 (5 bases). The germline V gene has CDR1 LNHDA and CDR2 SQIVND (reference sequence). Between the trimmed V and J ends, which lost 4 bases and 8 bases, there was a span of 17 bases. The length of the CDR3 is 14 residues. The CDR3 coding sequence is TGTGCCAGTAGTAAAACCGGGACCCTAACCGGCTACACCTTC. This sequence encodes CASSKTGTLTGYTF.

The rearrangement joins TRBV5-6 to TRBJ1-6; 10 bases are shared with TRBD1. The CDR3 consists of 15 residues. The junction had 5 bases not matched to a gene; V was cut back by 1 base and J by 10 bases. Germline lookup yields CDR1 SGHDT and CDR2 YYEEEE. The CDR3 bases are TGTGCCAGCAGCTTGCCGGGACAGGGGATATCACCCCTCCACTTT. Protein sequence: CASSLPGQGISPLHF.

As regards this clonotype: Its ends do not fully match the called genes, so a read error is possible. The chain couples TRBV12-3 or TRBV12-4 to TRBJ2-7; TRBD2 matches 10 bases. The CDR3 has 18 residues. CDR3 residues: CAISPSGRALVMSYEQYF. DNA of the CDR3: TGTGCCATCAGTCCCAGCGGGAGGGCCCTCGTGATGTCCTACGAGCAGTACTTC.

The chain recombines TRBV4-2 with TRBJ2-3; 8 bases are shared with TRBD2. The ends lost 4 bases at V and 5 bases at J; junction bases unmatched: 11. This CDR3 region has 16 residues. The germline V gene has CDR1 LGHNA and CDR2 YNFKEQ. CDR3 region: CASSRLGGAREDTQYF. The CDR3 DNA is TGTGCCAGCAGCCGTCTCGGGGGGGCACGGGAAGATACGCAGTATTTT.

There are a few counts of this clonotype. This chain joins TRBV7-2 and TRBJ1-2; 7 nucleotides align to TRBD1. The germline gives CDR1 SGHTA, CDR2 FQGNSA. The ends lost 5 bases at V and 7 bases at J; junction bases unmatched: 4. The CDR3 is 12 residues long. The CDR3 coding sequence is TGTGCCAGCAGCGCTACAGGGGTTGGCTACACCTTC. Protein product: CASSATGVGYTF.

V usage is TRBV7-3 and J usage is TRBJ2-3, with D hard to call. Germline V gene lookup returns CDR1 SGHTA and CDR2 FQGTGA. The CDR3 sequence is 12 residues long. Trimming cost V 5 bases and J 4 bases, with 7 bases left between them. CDR3 sequence reads: CASSNFPDTQYF. CDR3 coding DNA: TGTGCCAGCAGCAACTTTCCAGATACGCAGTATTTT.

This clonotype appeared a few times. The chain joins TRBV5-1 to TRBJ2-1; D may be TRBD1 (5 bases). Trimming removed 7 bases at V and 5 bases at J, with 19 bases between. CDR3 length equals 15 residues. Per the germline V gene, CDR1 is SGHRS and CDR2 is YFSETQ. CDR3 nucleotide sequence: TGCGCCAGCTTGCCTAGGGAAGGGGTGAACAATGAGCAGTTCTTC. This codes for CASLPREGVNNEQFF. The full variable domain, rest sourced from reference TRBV5-1 and TRBJ2-1, is KAGVTQTPRYLIKTRGQQVTLSCSPISGHRSVSWYQQTPGQGLQFLFEYFSETQRNKGNFPGRFSGRQFSNSRSEMNVSTLELGDSALYLCASLPREGVNNEQFFGPGTRLTVL.

This clonotype counts as medium-sized. V and J are TRBV6-4 and TRBJ2-1; weak D call: TRBD2 (5 bases). Germline lookup yields CDR1 MRHNA and CDR2 SNTAGT. Trimming cost V 2 bases and J 7 bases, with 9 bases left between them. CDR3 length: 13 residues. The CDR3 DNA reads as TGTGCCAGCAGTGACGGGAGCCCGAATGAGCAGTTCTTC. Its translation: CASSDGSPNEQFF.

This clonotype was detected many times. The genes are TRBV10-3 and TRBJ1-3, with 7 bases aligning to TRBD1. The CDR3 loop spans 16 amino acids. V was pared by 3 bases and J by 2 bases, with 7 bases of the junction left unmatched. CDR1 is ENHRY and CDR2 is SYGVKD in the germline V gene. CDR3 in amino acids: CAISDRQGHAGNTIYF. The CDR3 region has the DNA TGTGCCATCAGTGATAGACAGGGTCACGCTGGAAACACCATATATTTT.

This clonotype was seen a few times. The chain joins TRBV29-1 to TRBJ2-5; possibly TRBD1 for D (5 bases). The CDR3 has 14 amino acids. Germline CDR1 reads SQVTM; CDR2 reads ANQGSEA. Trimming cost V 6 bases and J 2 bases, with 16 bases left between them. The CDR3 DNA reads as TGCAGCGTAGGACAAGGGGCAAGACAAGAGACCCAGTACTTC. This sequence encodes CSVGQGARQETQYF.

A few counts support this clonotype. The chain carries TRBV7-2 and TRBJ2-3; TRBD1 matches 9 bases. CDR1 SGHTA and CDR2 FQGNSA come from the germline V gene. The CDR3 is 14 amino acids. Trimming at V came to 4 bases and at J to 11 bases, leaving 10 bases not matched to a gene. The CDR3 is CASSSPGTGMEQYF. CDR3 DNA: TGTGCCAGCAGCTCTCCCGGGACAGGGATGGAGCAGTATTTT.

The rearrangement links TRBV20-1 to TRBJ2-1; D may be TRBD1 (6 bases). The germline gives CDR1 DFQATT, CDR2 SNEGSKA (reference sequence). This CDR3 has 16 amino acids. Trimming removed 0 bases from V and 5 bases from J, with 17 bases in between. CDR3 coding DNA: TGCAGTGCTAGAGACCCGAGCCGGGACATCGACAATGAGCAGTTCTTC. Encoded protein: CSARDPSRDIDNEQFF.

This chain uses TRBV19 with TRBJ2-7, with 8 bases identical to TRBD1. J lost 4 bases, V lost 6 bases, and 8 bases had no gene match. The germline CDR1 and CDR2 sequences are LNHDA and SQIVND (reference sequence). This CDR3 region has 14 residues. The CDR3 region is CASSPTGDGYEQYF. The CDR3 bases are TGTGCCAGTAGCCCGACAGGGGATGGGTACGAGCAGTACTTC.

On this clonotype itself: Because the CDR3's place on the DNA is in doubt, the DNA is left out and the CDR3 is given as listed by TCRdb. Here the CDR3 reads CISVSEAAAARGKDTQYF. The V gene is TRBV7-5, the J gene TRBJ2-3; the table names TRBD2, a call not compared with the DNA. TRBV7-5 counts as a pseudogene. The CDR3 spans 18 amino acids, including both terminal residues.

This chain connects TRBV5-1 to TRBJ2-2; D not resolved. The CDR3 has 15 residues. The germline V gene encodes CDR1 SGHRS and CDR2 YFSETQ. Trimming took off 0 bases at V and 4 bases at J, with 10 bases between the two ends. For the CDR3, the DNA is TGCGCCAGCAGCTTGGTTGGGGAACCCACCGGGGAGCTGTTTTTT. Amino acids: CASSLVGEPTGELFF.

This chain links TRBV6-5 with TRBJ2-7, with D hard to call. V lost 4 bases to trimming and J lost 6 bases, with 19 bases between them. Germline V gene lookup returns CDR1 MNHEY and CDR2 SVGAGI. CDR3 size: 15 residues. CDR3 sequence (DNA): TGTGCCAGCAGTTCCTCCCGGGTTGCCATCGCCGAGCAGTACTTC. This sequence encodes CASSSSRVAIAEQYF.

This chain links TRBV3-1 with TRBJ2-5; weak D call: TRBD1 (6 bases). The CDR3 extends over 14 amino acids. In germline, CDR1 is LGHDT, CDR2 YNNKEL (reference sequence). V was pared by 0 bases and J by 4 bases, with 9 bases between. This CDR3 is CASSQDHRVETQYF. CDR3 nucleotide sequence: TGTGCCAGCAGCCAAGACCACAGGGTAGAGACCCAGTACTTC.